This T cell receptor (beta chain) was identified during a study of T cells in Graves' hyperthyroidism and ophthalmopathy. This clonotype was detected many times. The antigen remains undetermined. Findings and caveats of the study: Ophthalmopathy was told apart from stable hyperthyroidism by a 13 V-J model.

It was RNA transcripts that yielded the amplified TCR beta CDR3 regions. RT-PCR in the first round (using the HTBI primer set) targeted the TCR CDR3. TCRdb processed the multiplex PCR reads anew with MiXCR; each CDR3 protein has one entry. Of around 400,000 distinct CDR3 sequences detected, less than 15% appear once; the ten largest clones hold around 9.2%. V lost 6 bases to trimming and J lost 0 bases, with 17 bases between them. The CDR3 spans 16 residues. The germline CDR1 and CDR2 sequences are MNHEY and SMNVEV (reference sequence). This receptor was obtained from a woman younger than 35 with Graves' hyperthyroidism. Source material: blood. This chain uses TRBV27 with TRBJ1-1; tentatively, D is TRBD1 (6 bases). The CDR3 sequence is CASRQGWGGVNTEAFF. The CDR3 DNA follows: TGTGCCAGCAGGCAGGGGTGGGGGGGCGTGAACACTGAAGCTTTCTTT.